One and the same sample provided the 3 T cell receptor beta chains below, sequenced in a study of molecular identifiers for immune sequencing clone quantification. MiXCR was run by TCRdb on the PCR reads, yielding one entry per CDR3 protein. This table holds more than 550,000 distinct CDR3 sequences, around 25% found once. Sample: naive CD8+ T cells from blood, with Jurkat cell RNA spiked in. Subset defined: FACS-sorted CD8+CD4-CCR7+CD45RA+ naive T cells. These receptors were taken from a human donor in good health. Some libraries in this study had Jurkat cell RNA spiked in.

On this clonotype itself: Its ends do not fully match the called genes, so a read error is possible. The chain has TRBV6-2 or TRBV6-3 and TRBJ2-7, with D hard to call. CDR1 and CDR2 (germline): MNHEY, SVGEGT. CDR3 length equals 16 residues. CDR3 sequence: CARSYVPVAVSYEQYF. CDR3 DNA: TGTGCCAGGAGTTACGTCCCAGTGGCAGTCTCCTACGAGCAGTACTTC.

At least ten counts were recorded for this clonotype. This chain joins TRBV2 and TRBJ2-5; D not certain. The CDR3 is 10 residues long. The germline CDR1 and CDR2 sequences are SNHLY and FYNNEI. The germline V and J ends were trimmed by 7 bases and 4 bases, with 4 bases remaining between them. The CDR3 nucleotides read TGTGCCAGCAATAGAGAGACCCAGTACTTC. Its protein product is CASNRETQYF.

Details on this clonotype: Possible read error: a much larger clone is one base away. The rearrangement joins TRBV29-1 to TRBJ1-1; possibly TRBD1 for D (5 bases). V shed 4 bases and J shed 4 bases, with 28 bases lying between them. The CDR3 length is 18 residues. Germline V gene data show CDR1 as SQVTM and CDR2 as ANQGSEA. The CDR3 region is CSVGGPGWEERAFTEAFF. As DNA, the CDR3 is TGCAGCGTTGGGGGCCCCGGATGGGAAGAAAGGGCATTCACTGAAGCTTTCTTT.